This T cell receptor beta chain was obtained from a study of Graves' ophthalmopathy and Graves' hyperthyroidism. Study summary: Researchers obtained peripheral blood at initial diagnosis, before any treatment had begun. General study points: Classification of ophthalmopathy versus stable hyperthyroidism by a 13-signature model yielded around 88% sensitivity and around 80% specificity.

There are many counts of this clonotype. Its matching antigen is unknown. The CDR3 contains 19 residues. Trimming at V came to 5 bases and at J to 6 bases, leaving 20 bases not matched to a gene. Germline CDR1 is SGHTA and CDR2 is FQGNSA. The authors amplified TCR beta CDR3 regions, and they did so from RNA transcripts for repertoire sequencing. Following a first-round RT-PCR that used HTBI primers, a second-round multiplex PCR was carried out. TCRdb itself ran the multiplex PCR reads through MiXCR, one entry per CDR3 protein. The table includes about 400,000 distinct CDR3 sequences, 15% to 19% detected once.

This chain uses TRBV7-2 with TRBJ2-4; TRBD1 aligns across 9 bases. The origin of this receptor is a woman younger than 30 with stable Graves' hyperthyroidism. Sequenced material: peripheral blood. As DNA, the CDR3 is TGTGCCAGCAGCGGAGGCCGGGACAGGGTTTCGGTTTCGGGAAACATTCAGTACTTC. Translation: CASSGGRDRVSVSGNIQYF.